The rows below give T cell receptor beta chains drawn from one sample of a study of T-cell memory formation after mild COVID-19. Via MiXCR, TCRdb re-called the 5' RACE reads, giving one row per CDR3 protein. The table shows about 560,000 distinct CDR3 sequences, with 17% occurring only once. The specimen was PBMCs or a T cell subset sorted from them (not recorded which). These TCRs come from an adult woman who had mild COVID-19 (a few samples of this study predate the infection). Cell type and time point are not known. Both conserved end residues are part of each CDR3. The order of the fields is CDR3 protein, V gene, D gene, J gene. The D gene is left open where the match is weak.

CATSDSQTGDEKLFF | TRBV24-1 | TRBD1 | TRBJ1-4
CASSLGLKVDTQYF | TRBV14 | NA | TRBJ2-3
CAISGTGHQETQYF | TRBV10-3 | TRBD1 | TRBJ2-5
CASRRLGAGGSEQFF | TRBV14 | TRBD2 | TRBJ2-1
CATSAGPSTDTQYF | TRBV10-3 | NA | TRBJ2-3
CASSQDWTSGVLNEQFF | TRBV4-1 | TRBD2 | TRBJ2-1
CSQTSGPNEQFF | TRBV20-1 | TRBD2 | TRBJ2-1
CASSLGLDRALAETQYF | TRBV5-1 | TRBD1 | TRBJ2-5
CASGRAFDTQYF | TRBV19 | TRBD2 | TRBJ2-3
CASSLGAGDRNEQYF | TRBV11-2 | NA | TRBJ2-7
CASSGGGAAYNEQFF | TRBV9 | NA | TRBJ2-1
CASSQGQGIGYEQYF | TRBV7-3 | TRBD1 | TRBJ2-7
CASPRDRGWADTQYF | TRBV6-1 | TRBD1 | TRBJ2-3